The 28 T cell receptor beta chains below come from one sample, sequenced in a study of a mutant IDH1 vaccine in newly diagnosed glioma. These receptors are not linked to any known antigen. Time point here: week 5, during vaccination. Doses comprised 300 ug of mutant IDH1 20-mer peptide each, plus topical imiquimod. Sequenced by immunoSEQ multiplex PCR; TCRdb stores in-frame clones only, minus some. This sample has tens of thousands of clones; about 86% occur once, and the top ten carry about 24%. Source: PBMCs, taken from a glioma patient whose treatment included an IDH1 peptide vaccine. The receptors here all came from a man aged 25-45 years with glioma.

The chain is built from TRBV27 and TRBJ2-7; tentatively, D is TRBD2 (5 bases). The CDR3 consists of 12 residues. Germline loops: CDR1 MNHEY, CDR2 SMNVEV (reference sequence). V gave up 1 base and J gave up 7 bases, with 8 bases separating them. CDR3 region: CASSLYGGEQYF. Here the CDR3 DNA reads TGTGCCAGCAGTTTATATGGCGGGGAGCAGTACTTC.

This clone showed up just once. The V call is TRBV7-2, the J call TRBJ2-3, with TRBD2 matching 11 bases. Losses at the gene ends were 5 bases for V and 4 bases for J; bases not matched to a gene: 14. The CDR3 contains 18 residues. Germline CDR1 and CDR2: SGHTA and FQGNSA. The CDR3 DNA follows: TGTGCCAGCAGCCTCTCCCCCGGACTAGCGGGTCCCTCAGATACGCAGTATTTT. Encoded protein: CASSLSPGLAGPSDTQYF.

The chain couples TRBV19 to TRBJ2-2, with 7 bases aligning to TRBD1. The CDR3 spans 15 residues. The germline gives CDR1 LNHDA, CDR2 SQIVND (reference sequence). Trimming cost V 3 bases and J 4 bases; bases outside gene matches: 5. This CDR3 is CASSIGTVLTGELFF. The CDR3 DNA sequence: TGTGCCAGTAGTATTGGGACAGTCCTCACCGGGGAGCTGTTTTTT.

This sequence joins TRBV30 and TRBJ1-2, with 8 nucleotides matching TRBD1. V shed 0 bases, J shed 4 bases, and the junction held 19 bases outside the gene matches. Per the germline V gene, CDR1 is GTSNPN and CDR2 is SVGIG (reference sequence). This CDR3 spans 19 amino acids. Here the CDR3 DNA reads TGTGCCTGGAGTGTACCCGACAGGGGAGCCGGAAGGGGCCCCTATGGCTACACCTTC. Residues: CAWSVPDRGAGRGPYGYTF.

The chain uses TRBV27 and TRBJ1-1; TRBD1 matches at 10 bases. This CDR3 region has 16 residues. Germline lookup yields CDR1 MNHEY and CDR2 SMNVEV (reference sequence). V trimming: 5 bases; J trimming: 3 bases; junction bases outside the gene matches: 9. The CDR3 region is CASSPSEGQGYTEAFF. DNA for the CDR3: TGTGCCAGCAGTCCGTCCGAGGGACAGGGGTACACTGAAGCTTTCTTT.

The chain joins TRBV6-6 to TRBJ2-1; the D gene is possibly TRBD2 (5 bases). Germline-derived CDR1 and CDR2 are MNHNY and SVGAGI (reference sequence). The CDR3 is 13 residues long. V gave up 0 bases and J gave up 9 bases, with 9 bases separating them. This chain's CDR3 is CASSYSGLVEQFF. CDR3 sequence (DNA): TGTGCCAGCAGTTACTCTGGACTTGTTGAGCAGTTCTTC.

The chain links TRBV5-1 to TRBJ2-6; no firm D call. The V end lost 0 bases, the J end lost 2 bases, and 9 bases lay between the germline ends. The CDR3 has 16 residues. Germline V lookup: CDR1 SGHRS, CDR2 YFSETQ. The CDR3 loop reads CASSLVTAAGANVLTF. In nucleotides, the CDR3 is TGCGCCAGCAGCTTGGTCACGGCAGCTGGGGCCAACGTCCTGACTTTC.

This chain connects TRBV5-4 to TRBJ2-1, with D possibly being TRBD2 (5 bases). Germline assignment: CDR1 SGHNT and CDR2 YYREEE (reference sequence). Between the trimmed V and J ends, which lost 5 bases and 3 bases, there was a span of 12 bases. The CDR3 loop spans 14 amino acids. The CDR3 region has the DNA TGTGCCAGCAGTCCTCAAAGCGGCTACAATGAGCAGTTCTTC. Translation: CASSPQSGYNEQFF.

The rearrangement uses TRBV5-1 and TRBJ2-7, with D perhaps assigned TRBD1 or TRBD2 (5 bases each). V was pared by 4 bases and J by 0 bases, with 17 bases between. Germline-derived CDR1 and CDR2 are SGHRS and YFSETQ. This CDR3 region has 16 residues. The CDR3 protein is CASSLWGPGSSYEQYF. The CDR3 bases are TGCGCCAGCAGCCTTTGGGGACCCGGAAGCTCCTACGAGCAGTACTTC. The whole variable domain, filled in from reference TRBV5-1 and TRBJ2-7, reads KAGVTQTPRYLIKTRGQQVTLSCSPISGHRSVSWYQQTPGQGLQFLFEYFSETQRNKGNFPGRFSGRQFSNSRSEMNVSTLELGDSALYLCASSLWGPGSSYEQYFGPGTRLTVT.

The chain uses TRBV30 and TRBJ2-4; possibly TRBD1 or TRBD2 for D (5 bases each). This CDR3 is 17 amino acids long. CDR1 is GTSNPN, CDR2 SVGIG, per germline (reference sequence). Trimming left V 2 bases short and J 9 bases short, with 26 bases between. The CDR3 spells CAWSRRTGTVAGGIQYF. The CDR3, as DNA: TGTGCCTGGAGTAGAAGAACCGGGACGGTGGCAGGTGGCATTCAGTACTTC.

Only a few counts were recorded for this clone. The chain carries TRBV6-1 and TRBJ1-1; tentatively, D is TRBD1 (5 bases). This CDR3 comprises 13 residues. Trimming took 10 bases from V and 5 from J, leaving 17 bases between them. Germline CDR1 MNHNS, CDR2 SASEGT. DNA of the CDR3: TGTGCCATCGCGGGACGGCTGTGGACTGAAGCTTTCTTT. This codes for CAIAGRLWTEAFF.

This rearrangement joins TRBV27 to TRBJ2-7; D uncertain. The CDR3 runs to 13 residues. CDR1 and CDR2 (germline): MNHEY, SMNVEV (reference sequence). Trimming removed 5 bases at V and 4 bases at J, with 12 bases between. CDR3 amino acids: CASSPHRDYEQYF. The CDR3 DNA is TGTGCCAGCAGTCCACATAGAGATTACGAGCAGTACTTC.

This clone has only a few counts. The chain carries TRBV30 and TRBJ1-5, with a possible D match to TRBD1 (6 bases). From germline, CDR1 is GTSNPN and CDR2 SVGIG (reference sequence). This CDR3 has 14 residues. Trimming removed 3 bases at V and 7 bases at J, with 16 bases between. The CDR3, as DNA: TGTGCCTGGAGCGCTACAGGGTCGGGGCAGCCCCAGCATTTT. This codes for CAWSATGSGQPQHF.

The chain uses TRBV19 and TRBJ2-5; TRBD1 aligns across 9 bases. Germline V gene data show CDR1 as LNHDA and CDR2 as SQIVND (reference sequence). This CDR3 region has 16 residues. Trimming cost V 2 bases and J 5 bases; bases outside gene matches: 9. The CDR3 DNA reads as TGTGCCAGTAGTATACCATTAGGGACAGGGCCGGAGACCCAGTACTTC. Translation: CASSIPLGTGPETQYF.

The chain couples TRBV30 to TRBJ1-4; D remains ambiguous. CDR1 and CDR2 from the germline V gene are GTSNPN and SVGIG (reference sequence). The V end was cut by 4 bases, the J end by 4 bases, with 10 bases between. This CDR3 has 13 residues. The CDR3 region is CAWNRPGNEKLFF. CDR3 sequence (DNA): TGTGCCTGGAATAGACCAGGTAATGAAAAACTGTTTTTT.

J is TRBJ1-3 and V is TRBV7-9; D is uncertain. Trimming pared 3 bases from V and 0 bases from J, leaving 18 bases between. The CDR3 contains 18 residues. Germline values: CDR1 SEHNR, CDR2 FQNEAQ (reference sequence). For the CDR3, the DNA is TGTGCCAGCAGCTTCGTCCCCGACCTGCCCATCTCTGGAAACACCATATATTTT. It yields the protein CASSFVPDLPISGNTIYF. The full variable domain, with the rest looked up from reference TRBV7-9 and TRBJ1-3, is DTGVSQNPRHKITKRGQNVTFRCDPISEHNRLYWYRQTLGQGPEFLTYFQNEAQLEKSRLLSDRFSAERPKGSFSTLEIQRTEQGDSAMYLCASSFVPDLPISGNTIYFGEGSWLTVV.

The chain couples TRBV7-9 to TRBJ2-3; 9 nucleotides line up with TRBD2. The V gene end was trimmed by 3 bases and the J gene end by 0 bases; junction bases not matched to a gene: 10. CDR1 and CDR2 from the germline V gene are SEHNR and FQNEAQ (reference sequence). The CDR3 runs 18 residues. CDR3 DNA: TGTGCCAGCAGCTTGGGAGCGGGGGGAACTACTAGCACAGATACGCAGTATTTT. This sequence encodes CASSLGAGGTTSTDTQYF.

The chain carries TRBV5-1 and TRBJ1-2, with TRBD1 as a possible D gene (5 bases). Germline V gene sequence: CDR1 SGHRS, CDR2 YFSETQ. V lost 0 bases, J lost 6 bases, and 9 bases lay in between. CDR3 size: 13 residues. For the CDR3, the DNA is TGCGCCAGCAGCTTGGGCAGGGAGAATGGCTACACCTTC. Translated: CASSLGRENGYTF.

The chain carries TRBV4-3 and TRBJ1-2; 9 bases fit TRBD1. J lost 5 bases, V lost 1 base, and 11 bases had no gene match. Germline-derived CDR1 and CDR2 are LGHNA and YSLEER. This CDR3 comprises 17 residues. The CDR3 is CASSQALHTGGGYGYTF. The CDR3 DNA sequence: TGCGCCAGCAGCCAAGCCCTTCACACAGGGGGCGGGTATGGCTACACCTTC.

The chain employs TRBV6-4 and TRBJ2-3, with TRBD2 identical over 9 bases. The V gene's germline CDR1 is MRHNA and CDR2 SNTAGT. CDR3 length equals 15 residues. V shed 4 bases and J 0 bases; nucleotides not matched to a gene: 2. This chain's CDR3 is CASSVLAGSTDTQYF. The CDR3 nucleotides are TGTGCCAGCAGTGTACTAGCGGGCAGCACAGATACGCAGTATTTT.

This chain uses TRBV2 with TRBJ2-7, with 13 bases aligning to TRBD2. Trimming took 4 bases from V and 3 from J; bases not matched to a gene: 3. Germline CDR1 SNHLY, CDR2 FYNNEI. The CDR3 is 15 residues long. CDR3 nucleotide sequence: TGTGCCAGCAGTGGGACTAGCGGGAGTTTCTACGAGCAGTACTTC. Translation gives CASSGTSGSFYEQYF.

The chain is built from TRBV5-4 and TRBJ1-4; no reliable D call. Germline lookup yields CDR1 SGHNT and CDR2 YYREEE (reference sequence). This CDR3 has 16 amino acids. V was clipped by 4 bases and J by 0 bases, with 13 bases between them. The DNA of the CDR3 is TGTGCCAGCAGCACGACTGAATTTGCAACTAATGAAAAACTGTTTTTT. This codes for CASSTTEFATNEKLFF. The full variable domain, its missing parts supplied by reference TRBV5-4 and TRBJ1-4, is ETGVTQSPTHLIKTRGQQVTLRCSSQSGHNTVSWYQQALGQGPQFIFQYYREEENGRGNFPPRFSGLQFPNYSSELNVNALELDDSALYLCASSTTEFATNEKLFFGSGTQLSVL.

This clone appeared once. The J gene is TRBJ2-1, the V gene TRBV5-1, with TRBD2 matching over 12 bases. This CDR3 has 16 residues. Trimming at V came to 6 bases and at J to 8 bases, leaving 12 bases not matched to a gene. CDR1 and CDR2 from the germline V gene are SGHRS and YFSETQ. The CDR3 DNA reads as TGCGCCAGCACGACTAGCGGGGGCCCCCGTGTCCATGAGCAGTTCTTC. It is translated as CASTTSGGPRVHEQFF.

The chain uses TRBV5-1 and TRBJ1-4; weak D call: TRBD1 (5 bases). Germline V CDR1 and CDR2: SGHRS, YFSETQ. The germline V and J ends were trimmed by 3 bases and 11 bases, with 14 bases remaining between them. The CDR3 is made up of 13 amino acids. The CDR3 DNA reads TGCGCCAGCAGCTCCAGCCCGGACACGAAACTGTTTTTT. Translated, it gives CASSSSPDTKLFF.

This clone was recorded once. A junction end diverges from the germline sequence, so it may reflect a read error. This CDR3 reads CASSHSGQGMTYEQYF. DNA for the CDR3: TGTGCCAGCAGTCACTCGGGACAGGGAATGACCTACGAGCAGTACTTC. V usage is TRBV6-5 and J usage is TRBJ2-7; 9 nucleotides align to TRBD1. CDR1 and CDR2 from the germline V gene are MNHEY and SVGAGI. This CDR3 region has 16 residues.

This chain connects TRBV19 to TRBJ1-1; D is uncertain. CDR1 LNHDA and CDR2 SQIVND come from the germline V gene (reference sequence). Trimming took 3 bases from V and 1 from J, leaving 6 bases between them. This CDR3 spans 13 amino acids. The CDR3 here is CASSIESNTEAFF. As DNA, the CDR3 is TGTGCCAGTAGTATTGAATCGAACACTGAAGCTTTCTTT.

The rearrangement joins TRBV9 to TRBJ2-2; the match to TRBD2 covers 10 bases. CDR1 and CDR2 (germline): SGDLS, YYNGEE. The CDR3 extends over 15 amino acids. Trimming removed 1 base from V and 4 bases from J; junction bases left unmatched: 1. The CDR3 DNA reads TGTGCCAGCAGCGTACGGACTAGCGGCACCGGGGAGCTGTTTTTT. It codes for CASSVRTSGTGELFF.

The V and J genes are TRBV19 and TRBJ2-2; either TRBD1 or TRBD2 may fit D (5 bases each). Germline V gene lookup returns CDR1 LNHDA and CDR2 SQIVND (reference sequence). There are 15 residues in the CDR3. Deletions cut 1 base from V and 2 bases from J, with 8 bases between. In DNA form, the CDR3 reads TGTGCCAGTAGTATAGTGGGGGAAAACACCGGGGAGCTGTTTTTT. The encoded protein is CASSIVGENTGELFF.